The 17 T cell receptor beta chains below all came from one sample that was sequenced in a study of monozygotic twins with inflammatory bowel disease. TCRdb re-called the 5' RACE reads; one entry per CDR3 protein, DNA not given. The table for this sample gives approximately 330,000 distinct CDR3 sequences. Sequencing was done on a sample of blood. The receptors were sampled from a human donor with ulcerative colitis or Crohn's disease, or a healthy co-twin of an affected twin (not recorded which).

The chain uses TRBV27 and TRBJ2-7; the TRBD1 assignment by TCRdb is unverifiable without DNA. The CDR3 is made up of 15 amino acids. CDR1 MNHEY and CDR2 SMNVEV come from the germline V gene (reference sequence). CDR3 loop: CASSLPGTALYEQYF.

The J gene is TRBJ1-2, the V gene TRBV25-1. This CDR3 is 12 amino acids long. Germline V gene data show CDR1 as MGHDK and CDR2 as SYGVNS. CDR3 residues: CASSAGIDGYTF.

CDR3 loop: CASSAYMGGQYEQHF. The chain joins TRBV7-2 to TRBJ2-7; TCRdb gives TRBD1 as the D gene, but with no DNA this cannot be confirmed. The CDR3 has 15 residues. Germline CDR1 is SGHTA and CDR2 is FQGNSA.

This chain connects TRBV5-1 to TRBJ2-5; TCRdb's D call, TRBD1, is unchecked because there is no DNA. The CDR3 is 14 amino acids. Germline V gene sequence: CDR1 SGHRS, CDR2 YFSETQ. The CDR3 here is CASSGQGTQETQYF. The entire variable domain, with the rest obtained from reference TRBV5-1 and TRBJ2-5, is as follows: KAGVTQTPRYLIKTRGQQVTLSCSPISGHRSVSWYQQTPGQGLQFLFEYFSETQRNKGNFPGRFSGRQFSNSRSEMNVSTLELGDSALYLCASSGQGTQETQYFGPGTRLLVL.

V usage is TRBV2 and J usage is TRBJ1-5; TCRdb's D call, TRBD1, is unchecked because there is no DNA. The CDR3 spans 13 residues. Germline assignment: CDR1 SNHLY and CDR2 FYNNEI. CDR3: CASTGGHNQPQHF.

CDR3 amino acids: CASSLVWTGESRTEAFF. The chain uses TRBV27 and TRBJ1-1; TCRdb calls TRBD1, which cannot be checked without DNA. Germline V gene sequence: CDR1 MNHEY, CDR2 SMNVEV (reference sequence). The length of the CDR3 is 17 residues.

The chain carries TRBV2 and TRBJ2-1; TCRdb's D call, TRBD2, is unchecked because there is no DNA. CDR3 size: 19 residues. Germline V gives CDR1 SNHLY, CDR2 FYNNEI. The CDR3 is CARDATSPNFESSYNEQFF.

The chain couples TRBV20-1 to TRBJ2-7; without DNA, the TCRdb call of TRBD1 cannot be checked. This CDR3 is built from 15 residues. CDR1 DFQATT and CDR2 SNEGSKA come from the germline V gene (reference sequence). The CDR3 reads CSARDPPGDHNEQYF.

The chain uses TRBV10-3 and TRBJ2-1. CDR3 length: 15 amino acids. Germline CDR1 ENHRY, CDR2 SYGVKD. The CDR3 loop is CAISDRQTVHNEQFF.

The chain uses TRBV19 and TRBJ1-1. The V gene's germline CDR1 is LNHDA and CDR2 SQIVND (reference sequence). The CDR3 spans 13 residues. CDR3 amino acids: CASSIVENTEAFF.

This rearrangement joins TRBV7-2 to TRBJ2-2; TCRdb indicates TRBD2, and absent DNA this call remains unverified. This CDR3 spans 17 amino acids. In germline, CDR1 is SGHTA, CDR2 FQGNSA. CDR3 in amino acids: CASSLVISRIGAGELFF.

The V and J genes are TRBV5-4 and TRBJ2-1; absent DNA, TCRdb's TRBD1 call cannot be checked. Germline CDR1 reads SGHNT; CDR2 reads YYREEE (reference sequence). The CDR3 has 13 amino acids. The CDR3: CASSGGFYNEQFF.

CDR3 loop: CASSPSAQVYGYTF. V gene TRBV12-3 or TRBV12-4 combines with J gene TRBJ1-2. The CDR3 sequence is 14 residues long.

V and J are TRBV5-1 and TRBJ1-2. The CDR3 length is 15 residues. Germline V gene data show CDR1 as SGHRS and CDR2 as YFSETQ. CDR3 residues: CASSFGTTFNYGYTF.

The chain recombines TRBV5-1 with TRBJ2-2. The CDR3 length is 15 residues. The V gene's germline CDR1 is SGHRS and CDR2 YFSETQ. CDR3 region: CASSSDRVLNGELFF.

V gene TRBV30 combines with J gene TRBJ2-5. The CDR3 consists of 11 residues. Germline values: CDR1 GTSNPN, CDR2 SVGIG (reference sequence). CDR3: CAWELGETQYF.

This sequence joins TRBV10-3 and TRBJ1-4. The CDR3 has 14 amino acids. Germline V gene lookup returns CDR1 ENHRY and CDR2 SYGVKD. The CDR3: CAISAVQVNEKLFF.